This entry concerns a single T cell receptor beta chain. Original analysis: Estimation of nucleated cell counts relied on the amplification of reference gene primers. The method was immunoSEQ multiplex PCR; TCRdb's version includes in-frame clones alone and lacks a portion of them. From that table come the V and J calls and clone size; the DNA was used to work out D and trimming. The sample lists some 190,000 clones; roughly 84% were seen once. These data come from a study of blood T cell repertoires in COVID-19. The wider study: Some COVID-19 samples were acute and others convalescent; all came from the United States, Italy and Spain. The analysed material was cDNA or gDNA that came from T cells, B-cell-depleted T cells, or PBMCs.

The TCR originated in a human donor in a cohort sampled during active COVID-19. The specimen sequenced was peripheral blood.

The CDR3 DNA reads TGTGCCAGCAGTTTCCCGGACACACACACTGAAGCTTTCTTT. This sequence encodes CASSFPDTHTEAFF. This rearrangement joins TRBV6-5 to TRBJ1-1; tentative D call: TRBD1 (5 bases). The germline gives CDR1 MNHEY, CDR2 SVGAGI. Deletions cut 4 bases from V and 3 bases from J, with 12 bases between. This CDR3 region has 14 residues.